Reported below is one TCR beta chain. The antigen is not known. Germline V gene data show CDR1 as MGHRA and CDR2 as YSYEKL. Losses at the gene ends were 4 bases for V and 7 bases for J; bases not matched to a gene: 8. The CDR3 consists of 15 residues. The record originates from a study of T cell responses to AZD1222 COVID-19 vaccine. Study observations and caveats: Spike as a whole was targeted by vaccine-associated CD4 TCRs, dominant at 160-218 and 743-854. It was only after the peak T cell response that any repertoires were sampled. Donors were mostly white British, more females; clonal diversity possibly underestimated.

The assay was immunoSEQ multiplex PCR, and TCRdb's table has in-frame clones only and misses some. The table lists fewer than 150,000 clones, 87% of them singletons. Sequenced here: peripheral blood, sampled on day 0 of AZD1222 vaccination. This chain uses TRBV4-1 with TRBJ2-7; 12 positions agree with TRBD1. The TCR comes from an adult in good health. The CDR3 here is CASSPPGQGAGEQYF. CDR3 sequence (DNA): TGCGCCAGCAGCCCGCCGGGACAGGGGGCGGGGGAGCAGTACTTC.